These 5 T cell receptor beta chains share one sample of origin, sequenced in a study of regulatory T cells in long-lasting Graves disease. Researchers made TCR beta libraries by using iRepertoire HTBI primers and running Arm-PCR on CDR3 regions. TCRdb reprocessed the multiplex PCR reads via MiXCR and lists one record per CDR3 protein. The sample consists of 650,000 to 700,000 distinct CDR3 sequences, approximately 31% of them appearing once. Stated time point: persistent/refractory GD, antithyroid drugs over 5 years with positive TRAb. Researchers made the TCR library from RNA that was extracted from PBMCs. The sequencing here drew on peripheral blood mononuclear cells (PBMCs), taken when the disease was refractory, from a patient treated with antithyroid drugs. The receptors originated from a female donor with Graves disease.

The chain uses TRBV5-4 and TRBJ2-7; a possible D gene is TRBD2 (5 bases). The V end lost 4 bases, the J end lost 4 bases, and 18 bases lay between the germline ends. The CDR3 runs 15 residues. Germline V gives CDR1 SGHNT, CDR2 YYREEE (reference sequence). The CDR3 DNA is TGTGCCAGCAGCGTCCTGACGGGAAAGAGGTACGAGCAGTACTTC. This translates into CASSVLTGKRYEQYF.

The genes are TRBV6-1 and TRBJ1-1; 7 bases map to TRBD1. The germline CDR1 and CDR2 sequences are MNHNS and SASEGT. CDR3 length: 14 residues. V trimming: 4 bases; J trimming: 4 bases; junction bases outside the gene matches: 6. The CDR3 nucleotides read TGTGCCAGCAGTGCACGACAGGGTCCCACTGAAGCTTTCTTT. Translated: CASSARQGPTEAFF.

V gene TRBV19 combines with J gene TRBJ1-1; a weak D match, TRBD1 (5 bases). From germline, CDR1 is LNHDA and CDR2 SQIVND (reference sequence). The V end lost 6 bases, the J end lost 0 bases, and 11 bases lay between the germline ends. The length of the CDR3 is 14 residues. In DNA form, the CDR3 reads TGTGCCAGTAGCGGGGACGGCTTGAACACTGAAGCTTTCTTT. Translation: CASSGDGLNTEAFF.

This clonotype has just a few counts. V gene TRBV19 combines with J gene TRBJ2-7, with TRBD2 as a possible D gene (5 bases). This CDR3 comprises 16 residues. CDR1 and CDR2 (germline): LNHDA, SQIVND (reference sequence). Trimming removed 5 bases at V and 5 bases at J, with 22 bases between. CDR3 amino acids: CASSAPKRGLFNEQYF. In nucleotides, the CDR3 is TGTGCCAGTAGTGCTCCGAAGCGAGGGCTTTTCAACGAGCAGTACTTC.

This clonotype was counted a few times. CDR3 nucleotide sequence: TGCGCCAGCAGCCAAGGGGCCTGGGCTTTCTTT. This gives the protein CASSQGAWAFF. The J gene is TRBJ1-1, the V gene TRBV4-1; D gene unclear. Germline V gives CDR1 MGHRA, CDR2 YSYEKL. The V and J ends lost 1 base and 11 bases respectively, with 8 bases between them. This CDR3 region has 11 residues.